This T cell receptor beta chain comes out of a study of blood T cells in healthy people across ages. Study-level points and caveats: Considered underestimates were the diversity estimates obtained from one million T cells.

The use of a sample-barcoded 5' primer and a J-beta primer mix characterized a second PCR of roughly 6 to 11 cycles. TCRdb reprocessed the 5' RACE reads with MiXCR, giving one entry per CDR3 protein. The profile shows roughly 800,000 distinct CDR3 sequences, more than 45% of them singletons. The CDR3 has 14 amino acids. Germline loops: CDR1 MNHEY, CDR2 SMNVEV (reference sequence). The ends lost 5 bases at V and 6 bases at J; junction bases unmatched: 6. As to this clonotype: Its antigen remains unknown.

The sequence was collected from a man aged 25 to 45 in good health. This chain connects TRBV27 to TRBJ2-1; 8 bases fit TRBD2. Sequenced material: blood. CDR3: CASSLSGGGNEQFF. The CDR3 nucleotides read TGTGCCAGCAGTCTGAGCGGGGGAGGCAATGAGCAGTTCTTC.